This passage covers 13 T cell receptor beta chains from one sample sequenced in a study of T-cell reconstitution after alpha-beta-depleted transplantation in children (TCRdb year 2016). What the treatment or condition label conveys for this sample: allogeneic hematopoietic cell transplantation with graft depleted of TCRalphabeta T cells and CD19 B cells. The library relied on PCR. TCRdb names Illumina HiSeq 2500 as the instrument used. To normalize quantification of the TCRbeta repertoire, the TCR libraries were built with molecular barcoding that relied on unique molecular identifiers. TCRdb passed the public sequencing reads through fastp at Q25 and MiXCR, retaining productive beta sequences. Every distinct CDR3 protein forms one entry, paired with its most common genes and DNA. The sample includes 300,000 to 350,000 distinct CDR3 sequences, with approximately 23% observed a single time. Approximately 11% of the sample comes from the top ten.

Specimen: PBMCs, mostly from graft donor cells, collected 180 days after TCRalphabeta/CD19-depleted stem cell transplant. The receptors here all came from a male patient younger than 18 who had a stem cell transplant for acute lymphoblastic leukemia, so the T cells may come from the graft donor.

This clonotype was observed many times. This chain links TRBV7-2 with TRBJ2-1, with 8 bases aligning to TRBD2. V dropped 2 bases and J dropped 9; count of bases not matched to a gene: 18. The germline V gene has CDR1 SGHTA and CDR2 FQGNSA. The CDR3 is 18 residues long. CDR3 nucleotide sequence: TGTGCCAGCAGCTTACCGTCTTACGGCGCGGGAGGCCTAGTTGAGCAGTTCTTC. Translated, it gives CASSLPSYGAGGLVEQFF. Full variable domain (rest looked up from reference TRBV7-2 and TRBJ2-1): GAGVSQSPSNKVTEKGKDVELRCDPISGHTALYWYRQSLGQGLEFLIYFQGNSAPDKSGLPSDRFSAERTGGSVSTLTIQRTQQEDSAVYLCASSLPSYGAGGLVEQFFGPGTRLTVL.

The chain employs TRBV15 and TRBJ1-3, with unresolved D. CDR1 and CDR2 (germline): LNHNV, YYDKDF (reference sequence). V gave up 1 base and J gave up 5 bases, with 6 bases separating them. This CDR3 contains 13 residues. The CDR3 bases are TGTGCCACCAGCAGAGTTCAAAGAAACACCATATATTTT. Encoded protein: CATSRVQRNTIYF.

Of note for this clonotype: Being one base from a much bigger clone, this may be a read error. This chain joins TRBV7-9 and TRBJ1-1; 8 nucleotides match TRBD1. Germline CDR1 and CDR2: SEHNR and FQNEAQ (reference sequence). This CDR3 spans 14 amino acids. Written as DNA, the CDR3 is TGTTCCAGCAGCTCCGGACAGGGACTCCCTGAAGCTTTCTTT. Translation gives CSSSSGQGLPEAFF. Full variable domain (remainder filled in from reference TRBV7-9 and TRBJ1-1): DTGVSQNPRHKITKRGQNVTFRCDPISEHNRLYWYRQTLGQGPEFLTYFQNEAQLEKSRLLSDRFSAERPKGSFSTLEIQRTEQGDSAMYLCSSSSGQGLPEAFFGQGTRLTVV.

J is TRBJ2-5 and V is TRBV29-1; TRBD1 matches at 9 bases. Germline values: CDR1 SQVTM, CDR2 ANQGSEA. The CDR3 runs 11 residues. V gave up 6 bases and J gave up 6 bases; unmatched junction bases: 2. The CDR3 reads CSVGQGKTQYF. The CDR3 bases are TGCAGCGTGGGACAGGGCAAGACCCAGTACTTC.

V gene TRBV6-5 combines with J gene TRBJ2-1; TRBD2 aligns across 13 bases. After removal of 2 bases from V and 3 bases from J, the junction contained 7 bases not matched to a gene. The CDR3 has 18 residues. Germline CDR1 and CDR2: MNHEY and SVGAGI. The DNA for the CDR3 is TGTGCCAGCAGTTACGGACTAGCGGGAGAGGGGGTCTACAATGAGCAGTTCTTC. Translated, it gives CASSYGLAGEGVYNEQFF.

The chain employs TRBV10-3 and TRBJ1-6; D is uncertain. V was trimmed by 2 bases and J by 7 bases, leaving 15 bases between them. The CDR3 runs 16 residues. Germline V gene data show CDR1 as ENHRY and CDR2 as SYGVKD. CDR3 loop: CAISELYLRINSPLHF. The CDR3 DNA sequence: TGTGCCATCAGTGAGCTTTATTTGCGAATCAATTCACCCCTCCACTTT.

The chain combines TRBV9 with TRBJ2-1; 8 nucleotides align to TRBD2. Germline values: CDR1 SGDLS, CDR2 YYNGEE. The V segment lost 0 bases and the J segment 0 bases; nucleotides outside the gene matches: 5. The CDR3 runs 17 residues. The CDR3 DNA sequence: TGTGCCAGCAGCGTAGCGGGAGGGCCAAGCTCCTACAATGAGCAGTTCTTC. It codes for CASSVAGGPSSYNEQFF.

The sample holds many counts of this clonotype. The chain links TRBV27 to TRBJ2-7; a weak D match, TRBD2 (6 bases). V shed 3 bases and J shed 3 bases, with 12 bases lying between them. Germline lookup yields CDR1 MNHEY and CDR2 SMNVEV (reference sequence). The CDR3 runs to 14 residues. The CDR3 region is CASSFWGEGYEQYF. The CDR3 region has the DNA TGTGCCAGCAGTTTTTGGGGGGAAGGCTACGAGCAGTACTTC.

This clonotype was recorded a few times. This rearrangement joins TRBV29-1 to TRBJ2-1, with D tentatively TRBD1 or TRBD2 (5 bases each). The germline V gene encodes CDR1 SQVTM and CDR2 ANQGSEA. There are 15 residues in the CDR3. The ends were cut back, 1 base at V and 0 bases at J, with 10 bases in the middle. CDR3 sequence reads: CSVEGDENSYNEQFF. The CDR3 DNA reads as TGCAGCGTTGAAGGGGACGAGAACTCCTACAATGAGCAGTTCTTC.

This clonotype appeared a few times. The rearrangement links TRBV15 to TRBJ2-4; the D gene is possibly TRBD1 (6 bases). CDR3 size: 15 residues. V was shortened by 3 bases and J by 0 bases, with 9 bases between the two germline ends. The germline gives CDR1 LNHNV, CDR2 YYDKDF (reference sequence). The CDR3 spells CATSRDSVAKNIQYF. The CDR3, as DNA: TGTGCCACCAGCAGGGACAGCGTAGCCAAAAACATTCAGTACTTC.

In its sample, this clonotype was seen a few times. J is TRBJ2-7 and V is TRBV12-3 or TRBV12-4; tentatively, D is TRBD1 (6 bases). The V end lost 6 bases, the J end lost 4 bases, and 13 bases lay between the germline ends. The CDR3 totals 13 residues. CDR3 DNA: TGTGCCAGCAGACTAGGACAGTTTTACGAGCAGTACTTC. This codes for CASRLGQFYEQYF.

V gene TRBV25-1 combines with J gene TRBJ1-5; TRBD1 matches at 8 bases. V dropped 4 bases and J dropped 2; count of bases not matched to a gene: 7. This CDR3 has 16 residues. Per germline, CDR1 MGHDK and CDR2 SYGVNS. CDR3 residues: CASSGWGQEGNQPQHF. In nucleotides, the CDR3 is TGTGCCAGCAGTGGGTGGGGACAGGAGGGCAATCAGCCCCAGCATTTT.

The chain uses TRBV11-2 and TRBJ2-3; 13 nucleotides agree with TRBD2. V shed 5 bases, J shed 6 bases, and the junction held 5 bases outside the gene matches. Germline lookup yields CDR1 SGHAT and CDR2 FQNNGV. There are 15 residues in the CDR3. CDR3 loop: CASSATTSGRDTQYF. CDR3 sequence (DNA): TGTGCCAGCAGCGCCACGACTAGCGGGAGGGATACGCAGTATTTT.